This section outlines one T cell receptor (beta chain) sequence together with its context. Its antigen is undetermined. Trimming at V came to 6 bases and at J to 6 bases, leaving 7 bases not matched to a gene. The V gene's germline CDR1 is SGDLS and CDR2 YYNGEE. The CDR3 sequence is 13 residues long. This record belongs to a study of a mutant IDH1 vaccine in newly diagnosed glioma. Across the study: Sex among treated patients split around 62% male, approximately 40% female; mean age was approximately 38 years. Pretreatment consisted of radiotherapy, temozolomide, or both, with most receiving both.

Time point specified: week 47, end of study. Vaccination used 300 ug of mutant IDH1 20-mer peptide per dose, with topical imiquimod. Each tumor in the donors was a new WHO grade 3 or 4 astrocytoma, IDH1-mutant and ATRX-lost. Clones were sequenced by immunoSEQ multiplex PCR, and TCRdb holds only the in-frame ones, with some missing. The sample shows some 57,000 clones, about 80% of them seen only once. The TCR sequence derives from a woman aged 40 to 50 with glioma. Some clones in this sample may be carry-over from other donors' samples. This specimen was PBMCs, taken from a glioma patient whose treatment included an IDH1 peptide vaccine. This chain uses TRBV9 with TRBJ2-7; 9 bases align to TRBD2. Written as DNA, the CDR3 is TGTGCCAGCACCTTAGCGGGGGTGGGCGAGCAGTACTTC. Its protein is CASTLAGVGEQYF.